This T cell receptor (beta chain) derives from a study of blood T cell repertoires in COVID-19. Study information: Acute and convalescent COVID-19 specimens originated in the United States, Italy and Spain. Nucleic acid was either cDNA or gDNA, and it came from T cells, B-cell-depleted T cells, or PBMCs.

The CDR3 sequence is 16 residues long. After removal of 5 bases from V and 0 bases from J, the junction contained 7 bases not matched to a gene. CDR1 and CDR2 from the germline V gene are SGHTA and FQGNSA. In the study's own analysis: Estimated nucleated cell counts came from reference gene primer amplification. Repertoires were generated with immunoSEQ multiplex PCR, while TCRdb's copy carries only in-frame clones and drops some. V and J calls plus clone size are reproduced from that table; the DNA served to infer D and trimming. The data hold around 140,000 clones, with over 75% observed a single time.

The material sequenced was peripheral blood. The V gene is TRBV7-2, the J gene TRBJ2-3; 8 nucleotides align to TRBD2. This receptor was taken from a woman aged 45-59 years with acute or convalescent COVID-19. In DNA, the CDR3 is TGTGCCAGCAGCCCCCAGCGGGGGACTAGCACAGATACGCAGTATTTT. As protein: CASSPQRGTSTDTQYF.